This TCR beta chain originates from a study of CD4+ T cells in melanoma. Sequencing used immunoSEQ multiplex PCR; TCRdb keeps in-frame clones, though not all of them. The table shows 13,000 or so clones, with approximately 72% occurring only once. Germline-derived CDR1 and CDR2 are MNHEY and SVGAGI. The V and J ends lost 10 bases and 3 bases respectively, with 19 bases between them. This CDR3 spans 14 amino acids. Sequencing used cells from a culture (not recorded whether cultured in vitro). This TCR was recovered from a human donor with melanoma. J is TRBJ2-7 and V is TRBV6-5, with a weak D call TRBD2 (5 bases). The CDR3: CAIREGSSSYEQYF. The CDR3 nucleotides read TGTGCCATCAGAGAGGGAAGCTCAAGCTACGAGCAGTACTTC.